What follows are 28 T cell receptor beta chains derived from one specimen sequenced in a study of OX40 agonist ivuxolimab in advanced cancers. Clones were sequenced by immunoSEQ multiplex PCR, and TCRdb holds only the in-frame ones, with some missing. The sample records some 80,000 clones, around 86% being singletons. Sequencing was performed on CD4+ or CD8+ T cells sorted from blood, taken in a trial of the OX40 agonist ivuxolimab. Receptors were obtained from an adult with an advanced solid tumor such as melanoma, head and neck, liver or kidney cancer.

V is TRBV7-9 and J is TRBJ1-5; D is unclear. V was pared by 5 bases and J by 9 bases, with 11 bases between. The CDR3 is 12 amino acids. Germline CDR1 and CDR2: SEHNR and FQNEAQ (reference sequence). CDR3 residues: CASSPFSRPQHF. The CDR3 DNA follows: TGTGCCAGCAGCCCCTTTAGCAGGCCCCAGCATTTT.

This rearrangement joins TRBV19 to TRBJ1-5; 9 bases map to TRBD1. Per germline, CDR1 LNHDA and CDR2 SQIVND (reference sequence). CDR3 size: 16 residues. V trimming: 0 bases; J trimming: 1 base; junction bases outside the gene matches: 1. The CDR3 spells CASSIEDRGSNQPQHF. Written as DNA, the CDR3 is TGTGCCAGTAGTATAGAGGACAGGGGCAGCAATCAGCCCCAGCATTTT.

The J gene is TRBJ2-3, the V gene TRBV7-2, with 8 nucleotides matching TRBD2. Looked up from germline, CDR1 is SGHTA and CDR2 is FQGNSA. The V and J ends lost 0 bases and 0 bases, in that order; junction bases with no gene match: 8. This CDR3 is 18 amino acids long. The CDR3 sequence is CASSLAWSGGGSTDTQYF. DNA for the CDR3: TGTGCCAGCAGCTTAGCGTGGTCTGGCGGGGGGAGCACAGATACGCAGTATTTT. Filled out from reference TRBV7-2 and TRBJ2-3, the complete variable domain reads GAGVSQSPSNKVTEKGKDVELRCDPISGHTALYWYRQSLGQGLEFLIYFQGNSAPDKSGLPSDRFSAERTGGSVSTLTIQRTQQEDSAVYLCASSLAWSGGGSTDTQYFGPGTRLTVL.

The chain employs TRBV4-3 and TRBJ2-1, with D perhaps matching TRBD2 (7 bases). V was pared by 0 bases and J by 3 bases, with 12 bases between. Germline-derived CDR1 and CDR2 are LGHNA and YSLEER. The CDR3 has 16 amino acids. CDR3 sequence: CASSQEGGGLYNEQFF. DNA for the CDR3: TGCGCCAGCAGCCAAGAAGGGGGGGGGCTCTACAATGAGCAGTTCTTC.

The chain is built from TRBV27 and TRBJ1-2, with D possibly matching TRBD1 (5 bases). Between the trimmed V and J ends, which lost 5 bases and 1 base, there was a span of 11 bases. The CDR3 covers 14 residues. Germline V gene lookup returns CDR1 MNHEY and CDR2 SMNVEV (reference sequence). CDR3 protein: CASSPFRDNYGYTF. DNA of the CDR3: TGTGCCAGCAGTCCCTTCAGGGATAACTATGGCTACACCTTC.

The chain uses TRBV6-5 and TRBJ2-1, with D perhaps matching TRBD2 (6 bases). This CDR3 contains 12 residues. With 6 bases removed from V and 9 bases from J, the gap between germline ends came to 12 bases. In germline, CDR1 is MNHEY, CDR2 SVGAGI. The CDR3 is CASRGLHGEQFF. The CDR3 DNA follows: TGTGCCAGCAGGGGACTGCATGGTGAGCAGTTCTTC.

V usage is TRBV9 and J usage is TRBJ2-5; TRBD2 is a possible D gene (5 bases). Per germline, CDR1 SGDLS and CDR2 YYNGEE. V lost 1 base and J lost 5, with 12 bases in between. This CDR3 comprises 14 residues. The CDR3 coding sequence is TGTGCCAGCAGCGTACGGGGTAATAGGGAGACCCAGTACTTC. Translated: CASSVRGNRETQYF.

This chain joins TRBV5-1 and TRBJ1-3; TRBD1 might be the D (6 bases). This CDR3 comprises 13 residues. V lost 5 bases and J lost 4, with 10 bases in between. Germline loops: CDR1 SGHRS, CDR2 YFSETQ. DNA of the CDR3: TGCGCCAGCAGATCCGGGACAGGAAACACCATATATTTT. It specifies CASRSGTGNTIYF.

V gene TRBV7-2 combines with J gene TRBJ2-1; 9 bases fit TRBD1. Trimming took 2 bases from V and 6 from J; bases not matched to a gene: 8. The CDR3 extends over 16 amino acids. Germline assignment: CDR1 SGHTA and CDR2 FQGNSA. CDR3 DNA sequence: TGTGCCAGCAGCTTAACAGGGGGCGAGGGGGCCAATGAGCAGTTCTTC. Protein product: CASSLTGGEGANEQFF.

The chain has TRBV2 and TRBJ1-4, with a weak D call TRBD1 (5 bases). In germline, CDR1 is SNHLY, CDR2 FYNNEI. This CDR3 spans 14 amino acids. V lost 3 bases and J lost 3, with 8 bases in between. CDR3 DNA: TGTGCCAGCAGTGAGGGGGTGCCTAATGAAAAACTGTTTTTT. This sequence encodes CASSEGVPNEKLFF. Variable domain in full (rest from reference TRBV2 and TRBJ1-4): EPEVTQTPSHQVTQMGQEVILRCVPISNHLYFYWYRQILGQKVEFLVSFYNNEISEKSEIFDDQFSVERPDGSNFTLKIRSTKLEDSAMYFCASSEGVPNEKLFFGSGTQLSVL.

V and J are TRBV19 and TRBJ1-4; D gene ambiguous. Germline lookup yields CDR1 LNHDA and CDR2 SQIVND (reference sequence). The ends were cut back, 6 bases at V and 8 bases at J, with 7 bases in the middle. CDR3 size: 11 residues. CDR3 coding DNA: TGTGCCAGTAGGAGAGGGGAAAAACTGTTTTTT. It is translated as CASRRGEKLFF.

The V and J genes are TRBV29-1 and TRBJ1-2; TRBD1 matches 7 bases. Trimming cost V 2 bases and J 8 bases; bases outside gene matches: 14. Germline V gene lookup returns CDR1 SQVTM and CDR2 ANQGSEA. CDR3 length: 15 residues. The chain's CDR3 is CSVEKRHRGRRGYTF. The CDR3 bases are TGCAGCGTTGAAAAGAGGCATAGGGGGCGCAGGGGCTACACCTTC.

The chain recombines TRBV4-3 with TRBJ1-2, with D maybe TRBD1 (5 bases). This CDR3 region has 16 residues. V was trimmed by 0 bases and J by 5 bases, leaving 16 bases between them. Germline CDR1 LGHNA, CDR2 YSLEER. The CDR3 region has the DNA TGCGCCAGCAGCCAAGATCCAGGGAACCGTCCTTATGGCTACACCTTC. Translating it yields CASSQDPGNRPYGYTF.

This clone was found once. The chain uses TRBV11-2 and TRBJ2-1; the D gene is possibly TRBD2 (6 bases). This CDR3 is 15 amino acids long. The V gene lost 0 bases and the J gene lost 3 bases, with 9 bases spanning the gap. The V gene's germline CDR1 is SGHAT and CDR2 FQNNGV. The CDR3 DNA reads TGTGCCAGCAGCTTAGACCTGGGACTCTACAATGAGCAGTTCTTC. The encoded protein is CASSLDLGLYNEQFF.

J is TRBJ2-1 and V is TRBV19, with 10 bases lining up with TRBD2. The CDR3 runs 13 residues. After removal of 3 bases from V and 15 bases from J, the junction contained 8 bases not matched to a gene. Germline assignment: CDR1 LNHDA and CDR2 SQIVND (reference sequence). CDR3 DNA sequence: TGTGCCAGTAGTATTGGTCTAGCGGGAGTTCTGTTCTTC. Translation: CASSIGLAGVLFF.

The chain couples TRBV10-1 to TRBJ2-1; the D call may be TRBD1 or TRBD2 (5 bases each). Germline CDR1 is WNHNN and CDR2 is SYGVQD (reference sequence). The V and J ends lost 2 bases and 6 bases respectively, with 11 bases between them. The CDR3 loop spans 14 amino acids. Here the CDR3 DNA reads TGCGCCAGCAGTGAGGGGACCGTGATCAATGAGCAGTTCTTC. Its translation is CASSEGTVINEQFF.

V gene TRBV5-4 combines with J gene TRBJ2-2; perhaps TRBD1 as D (6 bases). Germline V lookup: CDR1 SGHNT, CDR2 YYREEE (reference sequence). This CDR3 spans 14 amino acids. V was cut by 5 bases and J by 5 bases, with 13 bases left in between. DNA for the CDR3: TGTGCCAGCAGACGGGACACTCAAACCGGGGAGCTGTTTTTT. Protein product: CASRRDTQTGELFF.

The gene calls are TRBV9 and TRBJ2-3; 9 bases map to TRBD2. The CDR3 has 14 amino acids. V was clipped by 3 bases and J by 3 bases; unmatched bases: 2. CDR1 and CDR2 from the germline V gene are SGDLS and YYNGEE. The CDR3 DNA is TGTGCCAGCAGCGCGCTAGCGGGAACAGATACGCAGTATTTT. It translates to CASSALAGTDTQYF.

The genes are TRBV7-8 and TRBJ2-7; 9 bases are a match to TRBD1. The CDR3 extends over 15 amino acids. The trim removed 4 bases at V and 6 bases at J, leaving 10 bases unmatched. The germline CDR1 and CDR2 sequences are SGHVS and FQNEAQ. The chain's CDR3 is CASSSMGGQGGEQYF. The CDR3 region has the DNA TGTGCCAGCAGCTCAATGGGGGGACAGGGTGGCGAGCAGTACTTC.

In this sample, this clone turned up once. The chain uses TRBV6-6 and TRBJ1-2; a weak D match, TRBD1 (6 bases). Trimming took 6 bases from V and 4 from J, leaving 18 bases between them. The CDR3 has 15 amino acids. CDR1 and CDR2 (germline): MNHNY, SVGAGI (reference sequence). As DNA, the CDR3 is TGTGCCAGCAGGAGCCCGGGACAACGAACCTATGGCTACACCTTC. It encodes CASRSPGQRTYGYTF.

This sequence joins TRBV27 and TRBJ1-5, with 7 nucleotides matching TRBD1. Germline V CDR1 and CDR2: MNHEY, SMNVEV (reference sequence). The CDR3 spans 14 residues. The J segment lost 3 bases and the V segment lost 8 bases, leaving 7 bases of the junction unmatched. For the CDR3, the DNA is TGTGCCAGCTCAGGGGGACAGCCCAATCAGCCCCAGCATTTT. Its protein is CASSGGQPNQPQHF.

The gene calls are TRBV5-4 and TRBJ2-7; 11 nucleotides agree with TRBD2. Germline V gene lookup returns CDR1 SGHNT and CDR2 YYREEE (reference sequence). CDR3 size: 14 residues. Trimming cost V 2 bases and J 6 bases; bases outside gene matches: 4. This CDR3 is CASSLTSGSREQYF. DNA of the CDR3: TGTGCCAGCAGCTTAACTAGCGGGAGTCGCGAGCAGTACTTC.

The chain links TRBV18 to TRBJ2-4, with 7 bases fitting TRBD1. There are 14 residues in the CDR3. The trim removed 5 bases at V and 8 bases at J, leaving 9 bases unmatched. CDR1 is KGHSH and CDR2 is LQKENI in the germline V gene. This CDR3 reads CASSSRQGRDIQYF. The DNA of the CDR3 is TGTGCCAGCTCATCCCGACAGGGTCGCGACATTCAGTACTTC.

There are a few counts of this clone. V gene TRBV2 combines with J gene TRBJ1-2; no clear D. This CDR3 is built from 12 residues. Germline lookup yields CDR1 SNHLY and CDR2 FYNNEI. V dropped 3 bases and J dropped 5 bases, with 7 bases sitting between them. The CDR3 nucleotides read TGTGCCAGCAGTGATGTGGGATATGGCTACACCTTC. This sequence encodes CASSDVGYGYTF.

The chain couples TRBV6-5 to TRBJ2-5, with D perhaps TRBD2 (5 bases). This CDR3 comprises 13 residues. Per the germline V gene, CDR1 is MNHEY and CDR2 is SVGAGI. V gave up 6 bases and J gave up 3 bases, with 11 bases separating them. The CDR3 nucleotides are TGTGCCAGCAGCCGCACCGGGAAAGAGACCCAGTACTTC. It yields the protein CASSRTGKETQYF.

The chain links TRBV5-1 to TRBJ2-3; D remains ambiguous. The CDR3 is 13 amino acids. Germline V gives CDR1 SGHRS, CDR2 YFSETQ. The V end was cut by 4 bases, the J end by 6 bases, with 12 bases between. Here the CDR3 DNA reads TGCGCCAGCAGCACACCTTTATCGGATACGCAGTATTTT. Translated: CASSTPLSDTQYF.

V and J are TRBV19 and TRBJ1-2; the D gene is possibly TRBD1 (6 bases). The CDR3 runs 13 residues. CDR1 and CDR2 from the germline V gene are LNHDA and SQIVND (reference sequence). The V end was cut by 2 bases, the J end by 5 bases, with 9 bases between. The CDR3 sequence: CASSIPQGYGYTF. For the CDR3, the DNA is TGTGCCAGTAGTATACCCCAGGGGTATGGCTACACCTTC.

The rearrangement uses TRBV5-1 and TRBJ1-1; unclear D gene. The germline V gene has CDR1 SGHRS and CDR2 YFSETQ. CDR3 size: 13 residues. The V end was cut by 3 bases, the J end by 3 bases, with 9 bases between. CDR3: CASSSLGYTEAFF. CDR3 in DNA: TGCGCCAGCAGCTCTTTGGGGTACACTGAAGCTTTCTTT.